This is a list of T cell receptor beta chains from one sample in a study of molecular identifiers for immune sequencing clone quantification. TCRdb reprocessed the PCR reads via MiXCR and lists one record per CDR3 protein. Of about half a million distinct CDR3 sequences listed, less than 30% were seen once; the top ten hold approximately 0.76%. Sequenced input: naive CD8+ T cells from blood, with Jurkat cell RNA spiked in. The receptors originated from a human donor in good health. Some libraries in this study had Jurkat cell RNA spiked in. The CDR3 runs from the conserved cysteine through the conserved F or W. The order of the fields is CDR3 protein, CDR3 DNA, J gene, D gene, CDR3 length, V gene, clone size. A D gene is named only where the DNA matches it firmly. Clone sizes are given selectively: once, few, many, or a class where the clone is expanded.

CDR3: CASSLEIAGVKEQYF
DNA: TGTGCCAGCAGCTTAGAAATAGCGGGAGTGAAAGAGCAGTACTTC
J: TRBJ2-7
D: TRBD2
length: 15
V: TRBV7-9
size: few

CDR3: CASSPSSVRSHGYTF
DNA: TGTGCCAGCAGCCCATCGTCGGTTCGGTCTCATGGCTACACCTTC
J: TRBJ1-2
D: NA
length: 15
V: TRBV7-9
size: NA

CDR3: CASSSSTGLNTEAFF
DNA: TGTGCCAGCAGTTCATCGACAGGGCTGAACACTGAAGCTTTCTTT
J: TRBJ1-1
D: TRBD1
length: 15
V: TRBV6-6
size: many

CDR3: CASSLSSEHYEQYF
DNA: TGTGCCAGCAGTTTATCTTCGGAACACTACGAGCAGTACTTC
J: TRBJ2-7
D: NA
length: 14
V: TRBV28
size: many

CDR3: CASSMGGLRDTQYF
DNA: TGTGCCAGCAGCATGGGGGGGCTGAGAGATACGCAGTATTTT
J: TRBJ2-3
D: NA
length: 14
V: TRBV9
size: NA

CDR3: CASSHDRNSNQPQHF
DNA: TGTGCCAGCAGCCACGACAGGAATAGCAATCAGCCCCAGCATTTT
J: TRBJ1-5
D: NA
length: 15
V: TRBV6-2/TRBV6-3
size: NA

CDR3: CATSDLRGYEQYF
DNA: TGTGCCACCAGTGACCTTAGGGGTTACGAGCAGTACTTC
J: TRBJ2-7
D: NA
length: 13
V: TRBV24-1
size: many

CDR3: CASSPPRRGVGTEAFF
DNA: TGTGCCAGCAGCCCCCCGAGGAGGGGGGTTGGCACTGAAGCTTTCTTT
J: TRBJ1-1
D: NA
length: 16
V: TRBV7-9
size: NA

CDR3: CASRKRTSGITDTQYF
DNA: TGTGCCAGCAGAAAAAGGACTAGCGGAATCACAGATACGCAGTATTTT
J: TRBJ2-3
D: TRBD2
length: 16
V: TRBV27
size: NA

CDR3: CASSYSRHGSSKGNERFF
DNA: TGTGCCAGCAGTTACTCGAGGCACGGGTCCTCGAAAGGAAATGAGCGGTTCTTC
J: TRBJ2-1
D: NA
length: 18
V: TRBV6-2/TRBV6-3
size: NA

CDR3: CASSLSGRYAEAFF
DNA: TGTGCCAGCAGTTTGTCAGGGCGGTATGCTGAAGCTTTCTTT
J: TRBJ1-1
D: NA
length: 14
V: TRBV12-3/TRBV12-4
size: NA

CDR3: CASSPGTGRDTQYF
DNA: TGTGCCAGCAGCCCCGGGACAGGGCGAGATACGCAGTATTTT
J: TRBJ2-3
D: TRBD1
length: 14
V: TRBV12-3/TRBV12-4
size: NA